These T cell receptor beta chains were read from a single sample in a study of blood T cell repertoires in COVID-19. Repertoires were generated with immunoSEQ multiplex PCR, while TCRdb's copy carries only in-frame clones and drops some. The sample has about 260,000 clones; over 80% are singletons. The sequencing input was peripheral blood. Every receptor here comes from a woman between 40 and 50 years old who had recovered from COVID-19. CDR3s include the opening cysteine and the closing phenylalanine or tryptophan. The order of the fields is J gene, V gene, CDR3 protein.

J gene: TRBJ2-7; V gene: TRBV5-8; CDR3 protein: CAAERGYEQYF
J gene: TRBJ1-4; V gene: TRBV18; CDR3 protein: CASSLGQAMNEKLFF
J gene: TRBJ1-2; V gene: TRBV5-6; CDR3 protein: CASSLLGQANYGYTF
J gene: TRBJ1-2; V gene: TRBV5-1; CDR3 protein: CASSPGTGVYGYTF
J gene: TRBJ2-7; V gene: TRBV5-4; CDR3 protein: CASRSGQGTYEQYF
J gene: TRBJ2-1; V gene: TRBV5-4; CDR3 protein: CASSVQGGITYNEQFF
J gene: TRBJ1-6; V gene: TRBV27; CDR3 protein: CASSLSAGRSSYNSPLHF
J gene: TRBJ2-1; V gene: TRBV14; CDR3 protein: CASSQVYSYNEQFF
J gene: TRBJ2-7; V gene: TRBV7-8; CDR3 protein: CASSLRVSYEQYF
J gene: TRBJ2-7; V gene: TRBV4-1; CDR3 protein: CASSPRDKSYEQYF
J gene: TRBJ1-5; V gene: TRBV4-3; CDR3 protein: CASSHDRETGQPQHF
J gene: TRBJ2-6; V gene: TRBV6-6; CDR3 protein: CASSYVAASGANVLTF
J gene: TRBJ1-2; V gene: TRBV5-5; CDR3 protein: CASSSWGTGSGYTF
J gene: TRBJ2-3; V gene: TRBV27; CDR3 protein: CASSSRLYPDTQYF
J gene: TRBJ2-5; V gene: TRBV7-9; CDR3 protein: CASSHRTSGGYTQETQYF
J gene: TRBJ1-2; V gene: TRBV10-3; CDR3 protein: CAISETLIANYGYTF
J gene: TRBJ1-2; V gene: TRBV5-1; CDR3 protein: CASSGDTSSNYGYTF
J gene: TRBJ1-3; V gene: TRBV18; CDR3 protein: CASSNRASGNTIYF
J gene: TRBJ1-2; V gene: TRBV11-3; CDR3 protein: CASSLLLGGYTF
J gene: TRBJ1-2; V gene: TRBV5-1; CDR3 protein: CASSLAPGLLDYGYTF
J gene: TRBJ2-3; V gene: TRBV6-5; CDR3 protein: CASSRYPTQYF
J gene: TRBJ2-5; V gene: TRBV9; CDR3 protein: CASSVRTSGGAETQYF
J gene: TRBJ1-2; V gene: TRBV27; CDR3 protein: CASSFIRYYGYTF
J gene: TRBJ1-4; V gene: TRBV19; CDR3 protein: CASSIARVVNEKLFF
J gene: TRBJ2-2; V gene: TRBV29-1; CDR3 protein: CSGTGSGELFF
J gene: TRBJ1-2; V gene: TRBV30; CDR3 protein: CAGQAVDRPSPDTF
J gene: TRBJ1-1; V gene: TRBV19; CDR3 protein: CASSIEVLGDRITEAFF
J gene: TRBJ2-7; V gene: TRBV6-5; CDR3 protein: CASLPRGREQYF
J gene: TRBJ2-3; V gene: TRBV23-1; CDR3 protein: CASRPPPPDRRADTQYF
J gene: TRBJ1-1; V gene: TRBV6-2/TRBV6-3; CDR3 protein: CASSPPPRTEAFF
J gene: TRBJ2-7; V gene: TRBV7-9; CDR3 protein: CASSLIGGSYEQYF
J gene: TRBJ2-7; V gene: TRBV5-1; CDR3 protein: CASSFFSGADYEQYF
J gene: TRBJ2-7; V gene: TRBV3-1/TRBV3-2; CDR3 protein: CASNSGGVAYEQYF
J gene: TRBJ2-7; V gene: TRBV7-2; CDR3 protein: CASSLDRGRTYEQYF
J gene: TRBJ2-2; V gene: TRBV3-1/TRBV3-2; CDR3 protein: CASSQDLGQGSGGELFF